Shown below are 26 T cell receptor beta chains from a single sample sequenced in a study of shared clonotypes between healthy human individuals. Generated by immunoSEQ multiplex PCR, the TCRdb table keeps only in-frame clones and is missing some. The sample has hundreds of thousands of clones, roughly four fifths seen once. Sequenced material: PBMCs. These receptors all come from a middle-aged woman in good health. Some clones in this sample may be carry-over from other donors' samples.

V usage is TRBV19 and J usage is TRBJ2-3, with 10 bases fitting TRBD2. The ends lost 4 bases at V and 3 bases at J; junction bases unmatched: 10. Germline loops: CDR1 LNHDA, CDR2 SQIVND (reference sequence). CDR3 length: 17 amino acids. CDR3 sequence (DNA): TGTGCCAGTAGTAAAACCGTAGCGGGAGGAGGTACAGATACGCAGTATTTT. Protein sequence: CASSKTVAGGGTDTQYF.

V and J are TRBV7-2 and TRBJ1-4; the D gene is possibly TRBD1 (6 bases). The CDR3 sequence is 15 residues long. Germline CDR1 and CDR2: SGHTA and FQGNSA. V was pared by 2 bases and J by 8 bases, with 15 bases between. CDR3 sequence reads: CASSLPLGAGEKLFF. Written as DNA, the CDR3 is TGTGCCAGCAGCTTACCCTTGGGGGCGGGGGAAAAACTGTTTTTT. Combining the CDR3 with reference TRBV7-2 and TRBJ1-4 gives the whole variable domain GAGVSQSPSNKVTEKGKDVELRCDPISGHTALYWYRQSLGQGLEFLIYFQGNSAPDKSGLPSDRFSAERTGGSVSTLTIQRTQQEDSAVYLCASSLPLGAGEKLFFGSGTQLSVL.

This clone was seen more than once but under ten times. The chain has TRBV14 and TRBJ1-1, with TRBD1 as a possible D gene (5 bases). The CDR3 has 14 amino acids. Germline loops: CDR1 SGHDN, CDR2 FVKESK. The V gene lost 0 bases and the J gene lost 4 bases, with 9 bases spanning the gap. The chain's CDR3 is CASSQEGVGTEAFF. The CDR3 nucleotides read TGTGCCAGCAGCCAAGAGGGGGTCGGCACTGAAGCTTTCTTT.

V and J are TRBV5-1 and TRBJ2-3; weak D call: TRBD2 (5 bases). Germline assignment: CDR1 SGHRS and CDR2 YFSETQ. V shed 0 bases and J shed 8 bases, with 16 bases lying between them. This CDR3 contains 15 residues. The CDR3 region is CASSLVAGGEGTQYF. The CDR3 DNA reads as TGCGCCAGCAGCTTGGTAGCAGGTGGTGAGGGTACGCAGTATTTT.

This clone has more than one count but fewer than ten. The chain carries TRBV4-2 and TRBJ2-7; D assignment may be TRBD1 or TRBD2 (6 bases each). The germline V and J ends were trimmed by 0 bases and 0 bases, with 12 bases remaining between them. The CDR3 runs 16 residues. CDR1 is LGHNA, CDR2 YNFKEQ, per germline. CDR3 amino acids: CASSQDWGAPSYEQYF. The CDR3 DNA reads as TGTGCCAGCAGCCAAGATTGGGGGGCCCCCTCCTACGAGCAGTACTTC.

The J gene is TRBJ2-1, the V gene TRBV7-8; TRBD2 is a possible D gene (6 bases). CDR3 length equals 11 residues. CDR1 and CDR2 from the germline V gene are SGHVS and FQNEAQ. V was cut by 3 bases and J by 9 bases, with 6 bases left in between. CDR3: CASSFSGEQFF. CDR3 in DNA: TGTGCCAGCAGCTTTAGCGGTGAGCAGTTCTTC.

Here the CDR3 DNA reads TGTGCCAGCAGCTTGTTCCAGCGCCCCACCTACGAGCAGTACTTC. Translation: CASSLFQRPTYEQYF. The chain combines TRBV7-2 with TRBJ2-7, with D unclear. V lost 3 bases and J lost 2, with 14 bases in between. The CDR3 contains 15 residues. Germline CDR1 reads SGHTA; CDR2 reads FQGNSA. The entire variable domain, with the rest obtained from reference TRBV7-2 and TRBJ2-7, is as follows: GAGVSQSPSNKVTEKGKDVELRCDPISGHTALYWYRQSLGQGLEFLIYFQGNSAPDKSGLPSDRFSAERTGGSVSTLTIQRTQQEDSAVYLCASSLFQRPTYEQYFGPGTRLTVT.

The CDR3 sequence: CASSLDPPTGDNEQFF. CDR3 coding DNA: TGCGCCAGCAGCCTAGACCCACCTACAGGGGACAATGAGCAGTTCTTC. V usage is TRBV5-1 and J usage is TRBJ2-1; 7 bases map to TRBD1. Germline V gene lookup returns CDR1 SGHRS and CDR2 YFSETQ. The CDR3 sequence is 16 residues long. The ends lost 4 bases at V and 5 bases at J; junction bases unmatched: 12.

V and J are TRBV28 and TRBJ2-1; D remains unclear. CDR3 length: 13 residues. V was cut by 7 bases and J by 8 bases, with 15 bases left in between. Germline CDR1 MDHEN, CDR2 SYDVKM. CDR3 sequence (DNA): TGTGCCAGCAATAGAATAGGGCGAGATGAGCAGTTCTTC. Its protein is CASNRIGRDEQFF. Combining the CDR3 with reference TRBV28 and TRBJ2-1 gives the whole variable domain DVKVTQSSRYLVKRTGEKVFLECVQDMDHENMFWYRQDPGLGLRLIYFSYDVKMKEKGDIPEGYSVSREKKERFSLILESASTNQTSMYLCASNRIGRDEQFFGPGTRLTVL.

The chain combines TRBV18 with TRBJ2-7; 9 nucleotides match TRBD1. Germline V gene data show CDR1 as KGHSH and CDR2 as LQKENI. The CDR3 has 15 residues. J gave up 3 bases and V 2 bases, and 5 bases lay outside the gene matches. The CDR3: CASSPMMGQGYEQYF. The CDR3 DNA sequence: TGTGCCAGCTCACCAATGATGGGACAGGGCTACGAGCAGTACTTC.

A word on this clone: It is likely a read error: a sequence one base away is far more abundant. Here the CDR3 reads CASSNGASGSHSVYEQFF. DNA of the CDR3: TGCGCCAGCAGCAATGGGGCTAGCGGGAGCCATTCTGTCTATGAGCAGTTCTTC. The rearrangement links TRBV5-1 to TRBJ2-1, with 10 bases fitting TRBD2. V was pared by 4 bases and J by 8 bases, with 18 bases of the junction left unmatched. CDR3 length equals 18 residues. Germline V gives CDR1 SGHRS, CDR2 YFSETQ.

Concerning this clone itself: This likely came from a read error, as a far larger clone is one base away. This specimen includes other DNA sequences encoding the same CDR3. The V call is TRBV5-1, the J call TRBJ2-1, with TRBD1 as a possible D gene (6 bases). The CDR3 contains 15 residues. CDR1 is SGHRS and CDR2 is YFSETQ in the germline V gene. V lost 4 bases and J 2 bases, leaving 13 bases between the germline ends. CDR3 in amino acids: CASSPGQGTYNEQFF. For the CDR3, the DNA is TGCGCCAGCAGCCCGGGGCAGGGGACCTACAATGAGCAGTTCTTC.

The J gene is TRBJ2-5, the V gene TRBV7-2; 16 bases agree with TRBD2. There are 18 residues in the CDR3. CDR1 is SGHTA and CDR2 is FQGNSA in the germline V gene. V trimming: 1 base; J trimming: 6 bases; junction bases outside the gene matches: 8. CDR3 region: CASSLVGTSGRAGKTQYF. CDR3 in DNA: TGTGCCAGCAGCTTAGTTGGGACTAGCGGGAGGGCCGGGAAGACCCAGTACTTC.

The V and J genes are TRBV7-3 and TRBJ2-3; 9 positions match TRBD1. CDR3 length: 15 residues. Germline V gives CDR1 SGHTA, CDR2 FQGTGA. J was trimmed by 3 bases and V by 4 bases; bases with no gene match: 5. CDR3 nucleotides: TGTGCCAGCAGCTCGGGACAGGGCTCGACAGATACGCAGTATTTT. Translation: CASSSGQGSTDTQYF. Using reference TRBV7-3 and TRBJ2-3 for the parts outside the CDR3, the full variable domain is GAGVSQTPSNKVTEKGKYVELRCDPISGHTALYWYRQSLGQGPEFLIYFQGTGAADDSGLPNDRFFAVRPEGSVSTLKIQRTERGDSAVYLCASSSGQGSTDTQYFGPGTRLTVL.

The rearrangement uses TRBV27 and TRBJ1-5, with TRBD1 matching over 7 bases. Trimming took 5 bases from V and 9 from J; bases not matched to a gene: 10. Per the germline V gene, CDR1 is MNHEY and CDR2 is SMNVEV (reference sequence). CDR3 length: 14 amino acids. The CDR3 DNA is TGTGCCAGCAGTCCGACAGGGAACTTCCGGCCCCAGCATTTT. This codes for CASSPTGNFRPQHF.

This clone is a singleton in its sample. The rearrangement uses TRBV7-3 and TRBJ2-1; 13 positions match TRBD2. This CDR3 has 16 amino acids. From germline, CDR1 is SGHTA and CDR2 FQGTGA. The V gene end was trimmed by 4 bases and the J gene end by 9 bases; junction bases not matched to a gene: 9. The CDR3: CASSWTSGSGVGEQFF. For the CDR3, the DNA is TGTGCCAGCAGCTGGACTAGCGGGAGCGGGGTTGGTGAGCAGTTCTTC.

V and J are TRBV7-2 and TRBJ1-2; a possible D gene is TRBD1 (5 bases). V lost 1 base and J lost 3, with 12 bases in between. This CDR3 has 15 residues. CDR1 is SGHTA, CDR2 FQGNSA, per germline. The CDR3 reads CASSLEPGLDYGYTF. CDR3 nucleotide sequence: TGTGCCAGCAGCTTAGAGCCAGGGTTGGACTATGGCTACACCTTC.

Of note for this clone: Given a much more abundant clone one base away, this may be a read error. In the same sample, other DNA sequences code for this CDR3. The gene calls are TRBV5-1 and TRBJ2-3, with D possibly being TRBD1 (6 bases). CDR3 size: 14 residues. Looked up from germline, CDR1 is SGHRS and CDR2 is YFSETQ. CDR3 loop: CASSPGQITDTQYF. DNA of the CDR3: TGCGCCAGCAGCCCTGGACAGATCACAGATACGCAGTATTTC. Looking up the rest from reference TRBV5-1 and TRBJ2-3 gives the full variable domain: KAGVTQTPRYLIKTRGQQVTLSCSPISGHRSVSWYQQTPGQGLQFLFEYFSETQRNKGNFPGRFSGRQFSNSRSEMNVSTLELGDSALYLCASSPGQITDTQYFGPGTRLTVL.

Here the CDR3 DNA reads TGTGCCAGCAGTGACTCTTGGAGCACAGATACGCAGTATTTT. Amino acid sequence: CASSDSWSTDTQYF. J is TRBJ2-3 and V is TRBV6-4, with unresolved D. Trimming took 0 bases from V and 0 from J, leaving 4 bases between them. This CDR3 spans 14 amino acids. CDR1 and CDR2 from the germline V gene are MRHNA and SNTAGT.

The chain is built from TRBV5-1 and TRBJ2-1, with no clear D. The CDR3 is 16 residues long. Germline CDR1 SGHRS, CDR2 YFSETQ. V was cut by 1 base and J by 0 bases, with 11 bases left in between. The CDR3 protein is CASSLPVLDSYNEQFF. DNA of the CDR3: TGCGCCAGCAGCTTGCCTGTTCTTGACTCCTACAATGAGCAGTTCTTC.

This clone was detected ten times or more. The rearrangement uses TRBV6-5 and TRBJ1-1, with TRBD1 as a possible D gene (5 bases). Trimming shortened V by 7 bases and J by 3 bases, and 15 bases separated the two germline ends. There are 14 residues in the CDR3. CDR1 is MNHEY and CDR2 is SVGAGI in the germline V gene. The CDR3 loop is CASNPGGVDTEAFF. The CDR3 DNA reads TGTGCCAGCAACCCGGGGGGTGTGGACACTGAAGCTTTCTTT.

The rearrangement joins TRBV19 to TRBJ2-5; 8 positions agree with TRBD2. V lost 5 bases and J lost 4; bases outside the gene matches: 3. The CDR3 is made up of 13 amino acids. Germline CDR1 and CDR2: LNHDA and SQIVND (reference sequence). In nucleotides, the CDR3 is TGTGCCAGTAGTCAGGGACTAGGAGAGACCCAGTACTTC. Translating it yields CASSQGLGETQYF.

This clone was detected ten times or more. The chain carries TRBV27 and TRBJ1-5; TRBD1 is a possible D gene (5 bases). Germline CDR1 reads MNHEY; CDR2 reads SMNVEV (reference sequence). Between the trimmed V and J ends, which lost 4 bases and 4 bases, there was a span of 11 bases. The CDR3 length is 14 residues. This CDR3 is CASSYGTENQPQHF. The DNA of the CDR3 is TGTGCCAGCAGTTACGGGACGGAGAATCAGCCCCAGCATTTT.

This chain joins TRBV28 and TRBJ1-2; 7 bases line up with TRBD1. Germline V CDR1 and CDR2: MDHEN, SYDVKM. V shed 8 bases, J shed 0 bases, and the junction held 6 bases outside the gene matches. The CDR3 covers 14 residues. The CDR3 spells CASQMDRSNYGYTF. DNA for the CDR3: TGTGCCAGCCAAATGGACAGGTCTAACTATGGCTACACCTTC.

J is TRBJ2-7 and V is TRBV7-9, with 9 bases lining up with TRBD2. CDR3 length: 16 amino acids. Germline V gene data show CDR1 as SEHNR and CDR2 as FQNEAQ (reference sequence). Losses at the gene ends were 5 bases for V and 7 bases for J; bases not matched to a gene: 15. CDR3 loop: CASSPGGGGRANEQYF. CDR3 DNA: TGTGCCAGCAGCCCGGGGGGTGGCGGGAGGGCCAATGAGCAGTACTTC.

Notes on this clone: A much larger clone sits a single nucleotide away, making a read error possible. CDR3 nucleotide sequence: TGTGCCAGCAGCCGGACAGCGGAAGGCTTGGGGGAGCAGTTCTTC. This codes for CASSRTAEGLGEQFF. V gene TRBV7-2 combines with J gene TRBJ2-1, with a tentative D call TRBD1 (6 bases). There are 15 residues in the CDR3. Germline V gene data show CDR1 as SGHTA and CDR2 as FQGNSA. Trimming took 5 bases from V and 10 from J, leaving 21 bases between them.